These 30 T cell receptor beta chains came from one sample sequenced in a study of OX40 agonist ivuxolimab in advanced cancers. Data came from immunoSEQ multiplex PCR; TCRdb stores just in-frame clones and leaves some out. The sample carries roughly 56,000 clones, 84% recorded once. Sample: CD4+ or CD8+ T cells sorted from blood, taken in a trial of the OX40 agonist ivuxolimab. The source is an adult with an advanced solid tumor such as melanoma, head and neck, liver or kidney cancer.

This clone was counted a single time. V and J are TRBV27 and TRBJ1-6, with 10 bases fitting TRBD1. With 6 bases clipped from V and 1 base from J, the junction kept 3 bases outside the gene matches. This CDR3 has 16 amino acids. Per the germline V gene, CDR1 is MNHEY and CDR2 is SMNVEV (reference sequence). Here the CDR3 DNA reads TGTGCCAGCAGAGGGGGACAGGGGTCCTATAATTCACCCCTCCACTTT. Translating gives CASRGGQGSYNSPLHF.

The V call is TRBV7-2, the J call TRBJ2-5; 12 positions agree with TRBD2. The germline V gene has CDR1 SGHTA and CDR2 FQGNSA. The CDR3 has 19 residues. With V trimmed by 5 bases and J by 7 bases, 20 bases remained unmatched. Here the CDR3 DNA reads TGTGCCAGCAGCCCACGCCCTAGACTAGCGGGGGTCGGCAGAGGGACCCAGTACTTC. Translating gives CASSPRPRLAGVGRGTQYF.

This clone was picked up one time. V gene TRBV27 combines with J gene TRBJ2-3, with 10 bases identical to TRBD2. J lost 5 bases, V lost 5 bases, and 13 bases had no gene match. Looked up from germline, CDR1 is MNHEY and CDR2 is SMNVEV (reference sequence). CDR3 length: 17 residues. As DNA, the CDR3 is TGTGCCAGCAGTCCCTCCGGGCTAGCGGGGGAGAAAGATACGCAGTATTTT. Translation: CASSPSGLAGEKDTQYF.

The genes are TRBV2 and TRBJ2-2; no clear D. CDR3 length: 15 amino acids. Trimming took 2 bases from V and 3 from J, leaving 10 bases between them. Looked up from germline, CDR1 is SNHLY and CDR2 is FYNNEI. The CDR3 loop reads CASSEMATHTGELFF. The DNA for the CDR3 is TGTGCCAGCAGTGAAATGGCGACGCACACCGGGGAGCTGTTTTTT. Filled out from reference TRBV2 and TRBJ2-2, the complete variable domain reads EPEVTQTPSHQVTQMGQEVILRCVPISNHLYFYWYRQILGQKVEFLVSFYNNEISEKSEIFDDQFSVERPDGSNFTLKIRSTKLEDSAMYFCASSEMATHTGELFFGEGSRLTVL.

This sequence joins TRBV5-6 and TRBJ2-5; 7 bases are shared with TRBD2. Germline lookup yields CDR1 SGHDT and CDR2 YYEEEE. This CDR3 is 14 amino acids long. Unmatched junction bases numbered 3, after V lost 0 bases and J lost 4 bases. Here the CDR3 reads CASSLGTRGETQYF. CDR3 coding DNA: TGTGCCAGCAGCTTGGGGACTAGGGGAGAGACCCAGTACTTC. The variable domain in full, with the rest retrieved from reference TRBV5-6 and TRBJ2-5, is DAGVTQSPTHLIKTRGQQVTLRCSPKSGHDTVSWYQQALGQGPQFIFQYYEEEERQRGNFPDRFSGHQFPNYSSELNVNALLLGDSALYLCASSLGTRGETQYFGPGTRLLVL.

This clone came up once. V usage is TRBV29-1 and J usage is TRBJ2-3, with TRBD2 matching 14 bases. The CDR3 totals 16 residues. Germline V gene sequence: CDR1 SQVTM, CDR2 ANQGSEA. Trimming removed 3 bases from V and 3 bases from J; junction bases left unmatched: 5. The CDR3 region is CSVDGLAGGLTDTQYF. The DNA of the CDR3 is TGCAGCGTTGATGGACTAGCGGGAGGTTTGACAGATACGCAGTATTTT.

This rearrangement joins TRBV9 to TRBJ2-1; D gene ambiguous. Between the trimmed V and J ends, which lost 2 bases and 11 bases, there was a span of 14 bases. Per the germline V gene, CDR1 is SGDLS and CDR2 is YYNGEE. CDR3 length: 13 amino acids. The CDR3 loop is CASSVGPFDKQFF. CDR3 DNA sequence: TGTGCCAGCAGCGTGGGCCCATTCGATAAGCAGTTCTTC. The complete variable domain, with remaining parts taken from reference TRBV9 and TRBJ2-1, reads DSGVTQTPKHLITATGQRVTLRCSPRSGDLSVYWYQQSLDQGLQFLIQYYNGEERAKGNILERFSAQQFPDLHSELNLSSLELGDSALYFCASSVGPFDKQFFGPGTRLTVL.

The count of this clone is one. The V gene is TRBV2, the J gene TRBJ2-3; 7 bases are a match to TRBD1. Germline V gene lookup returns CDR1 SNHLY and CDR2 FYNNEI. V lost 6 bases to trimming and J lost 3 bases; unmatched junction nucleotides: 9. The CDR3 runs to 15 residues. The CDR3: CASSFDRVGTDTQYF. In nucleotides, the CDR3 is TGTGCCAGCAGCTTTGACAGGGTTGGTACAGATACGCAGTATTTT.

The chain links TRBV11-1 to TRBJ2-1, with 11 bases lining up with TRBD2. Germline CDR1 reads SGHAT; CDR2 reads FQDESV (reference sequence). Trimming removed 8 bases from V and 2 bases from J; junction bases left unmatched: 2. The CDR3 is made up of 14 amino acids. CDR3 residues: CASSLAGAYNEQFF. CDR3 in DNA: TGTGCCAGCTCACTAGCGGGAGCCTACAATGAGCAGTTCTTC. The variable domain in full, with the rest retrieved from reference TRBV11-1 and TRBJ2-1, is EAEVAQSPRYKITEKSQAVAFWCDPISGHATLYWYRQILGQGPELLVQFQDESVVDDSQLPKDRFSAERLKGVDSTLKIQPAELGDSAMYLCASSLAGAYNEQFFGPGTRLTVL.

The chain employs TRBV11-2 and TRBJ2-7; TRBD2 matches 11 bases. V shed 3 bases, J shed 6 bases, and the junction held 7 bases outside the gene matches. Germline lookup yields CDR1 SGHAT and CDR2 FQNNGV. The CDR3 has 15 residues. CDR3 amino acids: CASSFRGLAATEQYF. The CDR3 DNA follows: TGTGCCAGCAGCTTTAGGGGACTAGCGGCAACCGAGCAGTACTTC.

This clone showed up just once. The gene calls are TRBV7-9 and TRBJ2-2, with 9 bases identical to TRBD2. Germline CDR1 SEHNR, CDR2 FQNEAQ (reference sequence). This CDR3 is built from 15 residues. Germline trimming cut 5 bases from V and 1 base from J; bases unmatched to any gene: 2. The CDR3 reads CASSRSGRNTGELFF. DNA of the CDR3: TGTGCCAGCAGCCGTAGCGGGAGGAACACCGGGGAGCTGTTTTTT.

This chain uses TRBV2 with TRBJ2-1; 10 nucleotides line up with TRBD2. V dropped 6 bases and J dropped 4; count of bases not matched to a gene: 6. Germline CDR1 is SNHLY and CDR2 is FYNNEI. The CDR3 loop spans 15 amino acids. The chain's CDR3 is CASSPSGSRYNEQFF. The CDR3 nucleotides read TGTGCCAGCAGCCCTAGCGGGAGTAGGTACAATGAGCAGTTCTTC.

This clone turned up a few times. This rearrangement joins TRBV4-1 to TRBJ2-3; the D call may be TRBD1 or TRBD2 (7 bases each). Germline V gene sequence: CDR1 MGHRA, CDR2 YSYEKL. Trimming removed 0 bases at V and 3 bases at J, with 19 bases between. The CDR3 has 18 amino acids. CDR3 coding DNA: TGCGCCAGCAGCCAAGATCTGCCGGGCAGGGGGGGTACAGATACGCAGTATTTT. Translating gives CASSQDLPGRGGTDTQYF.

The chain employs TRBV6-6 and TRBJ1-5; the D is unclear. Per germline, CDR1 MNHNY and CDR2 SVGAGI (reference sequence). V was trimmed by 7 bases and J by 7 bases, leaving 11 bases between them. This CDR3 is 12 amino acids long. The CDR3 is CASNDGGQPQHF. For the CDR3, the DNA is TGTGCCAGCAATGACGGAGGGCAGCCCCAGCATTTT.

CDR3 sequence: CASSPRTGRGWEQYF. Here the CDR3 DNA reads TGTGCCAGCAGCCCCAGGACAGGCCGAGGGTGGGAGCAGTACTTC. The chain carries TRBV27 and TRBJ2-5; 7 bases agree with TRBD1. The CDR3 is made up of 15 amino acids. With 6 bases clipped from V and 11 bases from J, the junction kept 18 bases outside the gene matches. Germline V gene sequence: CDR1 MNHEY, CDR2 SMNVEV (reference sequence).

Only a few counts were recorded for this clone. The chain is built from TRBV5-1 and TRBJ2-1; 7 bases fit TRBD2. The J segment lost 0 bases and the V segment lost 0 bases, leaving 6 bases of the junction unmatched. The CDR3 is 17 residues long. Germline V gene lookup returns CDR1 SGHRS and CDR2 YFSETQ. CDR3 loop: CASSLASGASSYNEQFF. For the CDR3, the DNA is TGCGCCAGCAGCTTGGCCAGCGGGGCGAGCTCCTACAATGAGCAGTTCTTC.

The genes are TRBV5-1 and TRBJ2-3; a weak D match, TRBD2 (5 bases). Germline V gives CDR1 SGHRS, CDR2 YFSETQ. The CDR3 has 14 amino acids. V was cut by 2 bases and J by 5 bases, with 12 bases left in between. Here the CDR3 DNA reads TGCGCCAGCAGCTTTGCGGAGGCGGGAGATACGCAGTATTTT. Translation: CASSFAEAGDTQYF.

This chain joins TRBV28 and TRBJ1-6, with 9 bases that match TRBD1. Germline-derived CDR1 and CDR2 are MDHEN and SYDVKM. V lost 3 bases, J lost 7 bases, and 10 bases stayed unmatched. There are 17 residues in the CDR3. CDR3 sequence (DNA): TGTGCCAGCAGTTTTTGGCGCCGGGACAGGGTAAATTCACCCCTCCACTTT. Protein product: CASSFWRRDRVNSPLHF. The full variable domain, its missing parts supplied by reference TRBV28 and TRBJ1-6, is DVKVTQSSRYLVKRTGEKVFLECVQDMDHENMFWYRQDPGLGLRLIYFSYDVKMKEKGDIPEGYSVSREKKERFSLILESASTNQTSMYLCASSFWRRDRVNSPLHFGNGTRLTVT.

This sequence joins TRBV9 and TRBJ2-3; 7 bases map to TRBD2. CDR3 length: 15 amino acids. Trimming took 3 bases from V and 4 from J; bases not matched to a gene: 8. The germline gives CDR1 SGDLS, CDR2 YYNGEE. The CDR3 loop reads CASSGGGRVSDTQYF. CDR3 nucleotides: TGTGCCAGCAGCGGGGGCGGGAGAGTATCAGATACGCAGTATTTT.

This clone was counted only a few times. The V call is TRBV6-6, the J call TRBJ2-7; no clear D gene. CDR3 length: 13 amino acids. Trimming took off 0 bases at V and 2 bases at J, with 5 bases between the two ends. Germline V CDR1 and CDR2: MNHNY, SVGAGI (reference sequence). The CDR3 nucleotides read TGTGCCAGCAGTTACTCAGGCCCCTACGAGCAGTACTTC. This encodes CASSYSGPYEQYF.

The chain employs TRBV2 and TRBJ2-5; D is ambiguous. With 2 bases removed from V and 4 bases from J, the gap between germline ends came to 11 bases. Germline V gene sequence: CDR1 SNHLY, CDR2 FYNNEI. The CDR3 totals 14 residues. This chain's CDR3 is CASSERTVSETQYF. CDR3 sequence (DNA): TGTGCCAGCAGTGAAAGGACGGTCTCAGAGACCCAGTACTTC.

The chain recombines TRBV2 with TRBJ1-1; 10 positions match TRBD1. This CDR3 is 16 amino acids long. CDR1 is SNHLY and CDR2 is FYNNEI in the germline V gene. V lost 5 bases and J lost 2; bases outside the gene matches: 8. The CDR3 loop reads CASSPDRGRGNTEAFF. CDR3 nucleotide sequence: TGTGCCAGCAGTCCCGACAGGGGGCGAGGAAACACTGAAGCTTTCTTT. Variable domain in full (rest from reference TRBV2 and TRBJ1-1): EPEVTQTPSHQVTQMGQEVILRCVPISNHLYFYWYRQILGQKVEFLVSFYNNEISEKSEIFDDQFSVERPDGSNFTLKIRSTKLEDSAMYFCASSPDRGRGNTEAFFGQGTRLTVV.

The chain recombines TRBV7-3 with TRBJ2-2; D may be TRBD2 (6 bases). CDR1 is SGHTA, CDR2 FQGTGA, per germline. Trimming removed 8 bases at V and 2 bases at J, with 6 bases between. The length of the CDR3 is 12 residues. The CDR3 nucleotides are TGTGCCAGCGGGACTAACACCGGGGAGCTGTTTTTT. It specifies CASGTNTGELFF.

The V and J genes are TRBV6-1 and TRBJ1-1; 8 bases match TRBD1. V trimming: 3 bases; J trimming: 6 bases; junction bases outside the gene matches: 12. Germline V gene sequence: CDR1 MNHNS, CDR2 SASEGT. The CDR3 runs 16 residues. In nucleotides, the CDR3 is TGTGCCAGCAGTGATACGACCCGACAGGGGAGATCTGAAGCTTTCTTT. Its translation is CASSDTTRQGRSEAFF.

V and J are TRBV15 and TRBJ2-2; D is perhaps TRBD1 (6 bases). With 3 bases removed from V and 7 bases from J, the gap between germline ends came to 24 bases. The V gene's germline CDR1 is LNHNV and CDR2 YYDKDF (reference sequence). The CDR3 spans 18 residues. The CDR3 spells CATSSLSSHRVNGGELFF. The CDR3 DNA reads TGTGCCACCAGCAGCTTGAGCTCGCACAGGGTGAATGGCGGGGAGCTGTTTTTT.

The V gene is TRBV5-1, the J gene TRBJ2-7, with 10 bases lining up with TRBD2. Per the germline V gene, CDR1 is SGHRS and CDR2 is YFSETQ. Unmatched junction bases numbered 9, after V lost 6 bases and J lost 3 bases. CDR3 length: 15 residues. The CDR3 reads CASTPIGLADYEQYF. Here the CDR3 DNA reads TGCGCCAGCACCCCCATCGGACTAGCGGACTACGAGCAGTACTTC.

V is TRBV6-6 and J is TRBJ1-1; no clear D gene. The V end was cut by 11 bases, the J end by 4 bases, with 17 bases between. Germline V CDR1 and CDR2: MNHNY, SVGAGI (reference sequence). The CDR3 is 13 amino acids. CDR3 nucleotide sequence: TGTGCCTCCAGCGATTGGGGAGTCACTGAAGCTTTCTTT. This codes for CASSDWGVTEAFF.

The chain couples TRBV10-3 to TRBJ2-7, with TRBD2 matching 7 bases. Trimming cost V 2 bases and J 0 bases; bases outside gene matches: 7. Germline CDR1 and CDR2: ENHRY and SYGVKD. The CDR3 extends over 16 amino acids. In nucleotides, the CDR3 is TGTGCCATCAGTGAGCGGCTAGCGGAGGACTCCTACGAGCAGTACTTC. It translates to CAISERLAEDSYEQYF.

This chain links TRBV7-2 with TRBJ2-1, with 10 nucleotides matching TRBD1. This CDR3 contains 14 residues. In germline, CDR1 is SGHTA, CDR2 FQGNSA. J was trimmed by 9 bases and V by 5 bases; bases with no gene match: 7. The CDR3 reads CASSPGTGEVEQFF. For the CDR3, the DNA is TGTGCCAGCAGCCCCGGGACAGGGGAGGTTGAGCAGTTCTTC.

This clone was recorded a few times. V and J are TRBV6-1 and TRBJ1-2; D ambiguous. Looked up from germline, CDR1 is MNHNS and CDR2 is SASEGT. V was shortened by 2 bases and J by 10 bases, with 11 bases between the two germline ends. The CDR3 has 12 residues. CDR3 residues: CASSESSGSYTF. CDR3 DNA: TGTGCCAGCAGTGAAAGTTCGGGCTCCTACACCTTC.